These T cell receptor beta chains were read from a single sample in a study of cytomegalovirus exposure and HLA in healthy donors. Here immunoSEQ multiplex PCR was the method, and the copy in TCRdb shows in-frame clones only, minus some. This sample's table reports about 150,000 clones. The material sequenced was PBMCs. Receptors were obtained from a woman aged 45 to 65 in good health and CMV-seronegative. Both conserved end residues are part of each CDR3. D genes are given only for firm matches.

>.|TRBV19|TRBJ2-7
CASSRTTELTYEQYF
TGTGCCAGTAGTAGGACGACAGAGCTTACGTACGAGCAGTACTTC
>TRBD1|TRBV30|TRBJ2-3
CAWADRADTQYF
TGTGCCTGGGCGGACAGGGCGGATACGCAGTATTTT
>.|TRBV28|TRBJ1-5
CASRGGGVNQPQHF
TGTGCCAGCCGGGGGGGAGGAGTTAATCAGCCCCAGCATTTT
>TRBD1|TRBV19|TRBJ1-1
CASSTGTGRTEAFF
TGTGCCAGTAGTACGGGGACAGGTCGCACTGAAGCTTTCTTT
>TRBD2|TRBV19|TRBJ2-1
CASSHSGTRLNNEQFF
TGTGCCAGTAGCCATTCCGGGACTAGGCTAAACAATGAGCAGTTCTTC
>TRBD1|TRBV29-1|TRBJ1-5
CSVGQGAGQPQHF
TGCAGCGTGGGACAGGGGGCAGGTCAGCCCCAGCATTTT
>TRBD2|TRBV6-6|TRBJ2-1
CASRDSGLAGGYEQFF
TGTGCCAGCAGAGACTCGGGACTAGCGGGAGGATATGAGCAGTTCTTC
>TRBD1|TRBV28|TRBJ1-2
CASSTPGTGGNYGYTF
TGTGCCAGCAGCACCCCCGGGACAGGGGGTAACTATGGCTACACCTTC
>TRBD2|TRBV2|TRBJ2-1
CASPGASGGNEQFF
TGTGCCAGCCCAGGGGCTAGCGGGGGCAATGAGCAGTTCTTC
>.|TRBV4-1|TRBJ2-3
CASSQGMGVLTDTQYF
TGCGCCAGCAGCCAAGGAATGGGCGTACTCACAGATACGCAGTATTTT